This record covers a single TCR beta chain. The data stem from a study of PD-L1 blockade in urothelial cancer. Looking at the study overall: At 3 weeks (second dose) and 6 weeks after starting treatment, blood was analyzed.

TCRdb's copy holds only in-frame clones and misses some; the assay was immunoSEQ multiplex PCR. The sample holds 25,000 to 30,000 clones, 80% to 90% seen once. The CDR3 consists of 14 residues. V lost 6 bases and J 2 bases, leaving 12 bases between the germline ends. Germline CDR1 reads MRHNA; CDR2 reads SNTAGT. The receptor's source is a man in his fifties or sixties with urothelial cancer. Sequencing was performed on PBMCs, taken around atezolizumab (anti-PD-L1) treatment. The V gene is TRBV6-4, the J gene TRBJ2-3, with D perhaps matching TRBD1 (6 bases). The CDR3 DNA sequence: TGTGCCAGCAGGGCACAGGGAAACACAGATACGCAGTATTTT. Amino acids: CASRAQGNTDTQYF.